The present T cell receptor (beta chain) was sequenced within a study of T cell responses to AZD1222 COVID-19 vaccine (dated by TCRdb to the early 2020s). With respect to the entire study: Because spike-specific TCR depth and breadth did not differ between the two schedules, AZD1222 recipients who got a second dose at roughly 4 weeks were pooled with those who got a second dose at roughly 12 weeks. A total of 230 to 250 trial participants underwent TCR sequencing, of whom some 200 had received two doses of AZD1222 and roughly 26 had received two doses of the MenACWY control vaccine. Trial participants were enrolled by age into subgroups of 18-55, 56-69 and 70-plus years, and about 150, 27 and 61 TCR-sequenced participants, respectively, were included in these subgroups.

Only one count was recorded for this clone. The specificity of this receptor is unknown. One base away there is no much larger clone; base qualities are not given. What the study reported, not specific to this receptor: The 56-69-year group was small, and its depth increase did not reach significance, likely because of low power. Vaccine-associated CD4 TCRs spanned the whole spike protein, with dominant responses in regions 160-218 and 743-854. Because no samples from the day 14 peak response were available, repertoires could be characterized only after the peak T cell response. Reportedly, close to half of the unique spike-specific TCRs recognized epitopes lying outside the regions that are mutated in the B.1.351 and B.1.1.7 variants. Only five to seven AZD1222 recipients were SARS-CoV-2 seropositive at baseline, limiting conclusions about previously exposed vaccinees. Participants were mostly white British, with more females than males. The authors suggested clonal diversity may have been underestimated. After two AZD1222 doses, both the breadth and the depth of spike-specific TCRs were significantly higher than at day 0 and than in MenACWY recipients.

The CDR3 regions of human TCRbeta chains were analyzed by immunosequencing. The original methods were these. Repertoire TCRs were checked for matches against a reference library of SARS-CoV-2-specific TCRs that had been generated using the MIRA antigen-specificity platform. Breadth was defined as the fraction of unique TCRs that were SARS-CoV-2-associated, and depth was defined as the fraction of total T cells that were SARS-CoV-2-associated. Using the MIRA data, every spike-specific TCR was mapped to the spike region that the TCR reacted to and assigned to either a CD4 or a CD8 class. Log10-transformed breadth and depth values were compared by one-way ANOVA with Sidak's multiple comparisons tests. TCRdb mirrors the immuneACCESS table, restricted to in-frame sequences. Some clones are absent from its copies; in checked studies, under half trace to an unresolved V gene, and the reason for the others is unknown. The DNA was the basis for D and trimming; V, J and clone size are from that table. The sample table holds approximately 100,000 clones, of which 90% to 95% were seen once. Approximately 4.5% of the sample is taken by the ten largest.

In the paper's terms, the time point label means: baseline before first vaccination. Vaccinee samples were obtained from the UK trials COV001 and COV002, which included a single-blind randomized controlled phase 2/3 trial of AZD1222 (ChAdOx1 nCoV-19) in healthy adults. For TCRbeta chain sequencing, PBMC samples were collected from trial participants at day 0 and at day 28 after the second dose. The CDR3, cysteine through phenylalanine, is 15 amino acids long. Only the CDR3 part of the read is kept: 45 bases, read in frame from the first base. A distance of 14 bases separates the germline ends of V and J, which lose 6 bases and 2 bases respectively. CDR1 and CDR2 (MNHEY, SMNVEV) derive from the germline V gene (reference sequence).

The sample here was peripheral blood, taken on day 0 of AZD1222 vaccination. The receptor was derived from an adult in good health. The chain is assembled from TRBV27 and TRBJ1-5, with TRBD1 tentatively as D gene (5 bases match). The CDR3 protein sequence reads: CASRPGLWGNQPQHF. Here is the DNA: TGTGCCAGCAGGCCAGGGTTATGGGGCAATCAGCCCCAGCATTTT.